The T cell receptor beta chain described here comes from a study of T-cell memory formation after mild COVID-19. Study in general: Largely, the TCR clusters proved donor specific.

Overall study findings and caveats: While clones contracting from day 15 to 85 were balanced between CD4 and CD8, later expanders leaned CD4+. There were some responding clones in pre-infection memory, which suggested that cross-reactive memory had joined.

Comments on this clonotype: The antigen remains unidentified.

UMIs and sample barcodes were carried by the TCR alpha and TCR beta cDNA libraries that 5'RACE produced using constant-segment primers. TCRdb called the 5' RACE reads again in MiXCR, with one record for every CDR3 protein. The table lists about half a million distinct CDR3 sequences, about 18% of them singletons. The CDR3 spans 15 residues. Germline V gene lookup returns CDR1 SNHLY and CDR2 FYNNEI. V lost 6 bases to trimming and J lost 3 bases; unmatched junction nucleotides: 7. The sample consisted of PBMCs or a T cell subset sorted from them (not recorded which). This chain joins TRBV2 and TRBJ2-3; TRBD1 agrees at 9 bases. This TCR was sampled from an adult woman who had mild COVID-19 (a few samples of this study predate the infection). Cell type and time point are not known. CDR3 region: CASRYTGGATDTQYF. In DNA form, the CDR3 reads TGTGCCAGCAGATACACAGGGGGCGCAACAGATACGCAGTATTTT. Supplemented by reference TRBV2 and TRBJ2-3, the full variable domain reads EPEVTQTPSHQVTQMGQEVILRCVPISNHLYFYWYRQILGQKVEFLVSFYNNEISEKSEIFDDQFSVERPDGSNFTLKIRSTKLEDSAMYFCASRYTGGATDTQYFGPGTRLTVL.